This T cell receptor beta chain was documented in a study of beta chain features in type 1 diabetes. General study results and limits: TCRB CDR3 length was moderately but significantly reduced in all four CD4+ subsets of Type 1 diabetes patients.

This CDR3 is built from 14 residues. Trimming pared 3 bases from V and 6 bases from J, leaving 17 bases between. Germline CDR1 reads GTSNPN; CDR2 reads SVGIG (reference sequence). About this clone: The target antigen is unknown.

Isolated RNA was reverse transcribed in full, so expressed TCRB transcripts were sequenced. Clones were sequenced by immunoSEQ multiplex PCR, and TCRdb holds only the in-frame ones, with some missing. Found here are about 370,000 clones, around 10% of them singletons; the top ten hold roughly 0.54%. Each of the CD4+ naive, central memory, regulatory and stem cell-like memory populations was sorted via CD45RO/CCR7/CD25/CD127/CD95/CD27. This sequence joins TRBV30 and TRBJ1-2; D ambiguous. This receptor was identified in a man aged 25 to 40 with type 1 diabetes. The sequencing input was central memory CD4+ T cells from blood. CDR3 loop: CAWRSRDQVNGYTF. The CDR3 nucleotides are TGTGCCTGGAGGAGTAGAGATCAGGTCAATGGCTACACCTTC. Based on the CDR3 plus reference TRBV30 and TRBJ1-2, the full variable domain is SQTIHQWPATLVQPVGSPLSLECTVEGTSNPNLYWYRQAAGRGLQLLFYSVGIGQISSEVPQNLSASRPQDRQFILSSKKLLLSDSGFYLCAWRSRDQVNGYTFGSGTRLTVV.